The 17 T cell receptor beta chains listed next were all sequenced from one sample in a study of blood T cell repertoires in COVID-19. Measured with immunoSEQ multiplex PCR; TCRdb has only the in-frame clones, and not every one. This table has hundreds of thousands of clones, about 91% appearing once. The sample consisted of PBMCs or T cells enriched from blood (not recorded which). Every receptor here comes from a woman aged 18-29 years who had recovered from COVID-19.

The CDR3 DNA sequence: TGCGCCAGCAGCATTACAGGGGCGGGCTACACCTTC. Translation: CASSITGAGYTF. V and J are TRBV5-1 and TRBJ1-2; 7 nucleotides match TRBD1. The V segment lost 4 bases and the J segment 8 bases; nucleotides outside the gene matches: 5. This CDR3 comprises 12 residues. Germline CDR1 and CDR2: SGHRS and YFSETQ.

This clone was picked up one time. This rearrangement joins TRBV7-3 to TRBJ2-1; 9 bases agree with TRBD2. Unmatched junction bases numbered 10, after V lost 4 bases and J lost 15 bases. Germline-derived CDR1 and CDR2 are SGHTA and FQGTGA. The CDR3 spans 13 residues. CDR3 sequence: CASSSSSGSNPFF. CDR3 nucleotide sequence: TGTGCCAGCAGCTCCAGTAGCGGGAGTAATCCGTTCTTC.

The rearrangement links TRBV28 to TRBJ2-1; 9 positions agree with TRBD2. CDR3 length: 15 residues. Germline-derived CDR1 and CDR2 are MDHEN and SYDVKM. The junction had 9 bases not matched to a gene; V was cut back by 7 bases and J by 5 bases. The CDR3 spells CASKIGGGEDNEQFF. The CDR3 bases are TGTGCCAGCAAAATAGGCGGGGGGGAAGACAATGAGCAGTTCTTC.

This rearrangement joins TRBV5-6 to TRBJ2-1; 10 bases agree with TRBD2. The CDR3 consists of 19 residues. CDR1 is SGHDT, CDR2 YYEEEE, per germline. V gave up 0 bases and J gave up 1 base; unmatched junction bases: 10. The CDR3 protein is CASSLVASGSLLSYNEQFF. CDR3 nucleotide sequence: TGTGCCAGCAGCTTGGTAGCTAGCGGGAGTTTATTGTCCTACAATGAGCAGTTCTTC.

The CDR3 DNA is TGTGCCAGCAGCTTAGATGAGGCTGGACAGGGAAAAATCATGAACACTGAAGCTTTCTTT. Translation gives CASSLDEAGQGKIMNTEAFF. The chain recombines TRBV11-3 with TRBJ1-1; 8 bases are a match to TRBD1. V lost 0 bases, J lost 0 bases, and 15 bases stayed unmatched. Germline V CDR1 and CDR2: SGHNT, YENEEA. The CDR3 loop spans 20 amino acids.

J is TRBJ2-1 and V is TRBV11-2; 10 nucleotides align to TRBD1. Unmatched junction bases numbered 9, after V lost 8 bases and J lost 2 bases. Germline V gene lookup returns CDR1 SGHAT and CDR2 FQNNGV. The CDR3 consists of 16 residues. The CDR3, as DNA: TGTGCCAGCCACGCCGCCGGGACAGGGGCCTACAATGAGCAGTTCTTC. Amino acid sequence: CASHAAGTGAYNEQFF.

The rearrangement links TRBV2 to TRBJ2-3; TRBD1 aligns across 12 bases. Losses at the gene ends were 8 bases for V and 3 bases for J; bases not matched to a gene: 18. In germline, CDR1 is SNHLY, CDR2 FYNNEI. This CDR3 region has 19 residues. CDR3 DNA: TGTGCCAGCGCAAACCTTCCAGGAGTGGGACAGGGGGCAACAGATACGCAGTATTTT. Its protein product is CASANLPGVGQGATDTQYF.

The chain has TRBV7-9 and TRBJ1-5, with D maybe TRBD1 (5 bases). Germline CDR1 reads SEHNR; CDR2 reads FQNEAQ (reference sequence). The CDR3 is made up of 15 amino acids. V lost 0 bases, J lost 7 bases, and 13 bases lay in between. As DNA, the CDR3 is TGTGCCAGCAGCTTAGCTGGGGCGGTCTACCAGCCCCAGCATTTT. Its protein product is CASSLAGAVYQPQHF.

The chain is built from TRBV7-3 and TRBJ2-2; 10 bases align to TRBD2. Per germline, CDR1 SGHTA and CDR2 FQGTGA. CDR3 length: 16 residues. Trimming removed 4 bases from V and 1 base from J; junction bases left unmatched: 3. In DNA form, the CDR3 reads TGTGCCAGCAGCTCACTAGCGGGAATGAACACCGGGGAGCTGTTTTTT. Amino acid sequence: CASSSLAGMNTGELFF.

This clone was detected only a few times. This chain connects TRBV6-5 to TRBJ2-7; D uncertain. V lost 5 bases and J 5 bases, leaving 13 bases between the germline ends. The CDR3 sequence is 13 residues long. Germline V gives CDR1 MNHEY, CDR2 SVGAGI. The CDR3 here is CASSHLPPDEQYF. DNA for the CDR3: TGTGCCAGCAGTCACCTCCCTCCGGACGAGCAGTACTTC.

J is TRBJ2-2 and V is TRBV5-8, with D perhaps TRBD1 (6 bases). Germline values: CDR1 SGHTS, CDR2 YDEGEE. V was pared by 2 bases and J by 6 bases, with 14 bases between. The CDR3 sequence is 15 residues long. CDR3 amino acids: CASSLDRSIAGELFF. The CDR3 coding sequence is TGTGCCAGCAGCTTAGACAGGTCCATTGCCGGGGAGCTGTTTTTT.

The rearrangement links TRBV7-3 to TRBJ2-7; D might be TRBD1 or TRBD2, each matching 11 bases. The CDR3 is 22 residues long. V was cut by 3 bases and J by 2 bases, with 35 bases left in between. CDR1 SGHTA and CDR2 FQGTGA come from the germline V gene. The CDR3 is CASSFSHPDRGRLAGGTYEQYF. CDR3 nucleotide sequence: TGTGCCAGCAGCTTTTCACATCCGGACAGGGGGCGTCTAGCGGGAGGAACCTACGAGCAGTACTTC.

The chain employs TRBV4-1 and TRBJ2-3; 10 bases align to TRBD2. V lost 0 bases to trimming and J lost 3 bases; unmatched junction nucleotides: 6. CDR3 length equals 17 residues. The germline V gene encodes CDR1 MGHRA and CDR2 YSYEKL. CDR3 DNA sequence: TGCGCCAGCAGCCAAGACCTAGCGGGAGTGGGTACAGATACGCAGTATTTT. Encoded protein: CASSQDLAGVGTDTQYF.

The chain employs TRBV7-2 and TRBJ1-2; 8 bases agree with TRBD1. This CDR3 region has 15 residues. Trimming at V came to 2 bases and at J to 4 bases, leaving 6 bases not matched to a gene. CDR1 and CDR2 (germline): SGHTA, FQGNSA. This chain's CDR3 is CASSLTRGLVYGYTF. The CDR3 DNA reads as TGTGCCAGCAGCTTAACCAGGGGGCTCGTCTATGGCTACACCTTC.

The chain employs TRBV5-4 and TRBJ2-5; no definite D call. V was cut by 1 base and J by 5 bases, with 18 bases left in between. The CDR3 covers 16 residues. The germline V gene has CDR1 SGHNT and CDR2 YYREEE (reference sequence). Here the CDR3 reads CASSLFSPQFPETQYF. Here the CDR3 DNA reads TGTGCCAGCAGCTTGTTTAGCCCCCAGTTCCCGGAGACCCAGTACTTC. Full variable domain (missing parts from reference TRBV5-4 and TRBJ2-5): ETGVTQSPTHLIKTRGQQVTLRCSSQSGHNTVSWYQQALGQGPQFIFQYYREEENGRGNFPPRFSGLQFPNYSSELNVNALELDDSALYLCASSLFSPQFPETQYFGPGTRLLVL.

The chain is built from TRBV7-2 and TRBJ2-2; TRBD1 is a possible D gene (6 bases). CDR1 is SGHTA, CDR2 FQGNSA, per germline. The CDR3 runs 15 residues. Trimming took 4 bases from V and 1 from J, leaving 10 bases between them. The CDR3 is CASSSGTLNTGELFF. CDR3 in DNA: TGTGCCAGCAGCTCCGGGACACTGAACACCGGGGAGCTGTTTTTT.

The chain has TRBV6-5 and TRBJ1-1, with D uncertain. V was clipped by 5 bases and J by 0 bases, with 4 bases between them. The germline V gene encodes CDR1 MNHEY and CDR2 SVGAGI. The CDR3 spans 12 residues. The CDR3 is CASSRMNTEAFF. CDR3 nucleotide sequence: TGTGCCAGCAGTCGTATGAACACTGAAGCTTTCTTT.